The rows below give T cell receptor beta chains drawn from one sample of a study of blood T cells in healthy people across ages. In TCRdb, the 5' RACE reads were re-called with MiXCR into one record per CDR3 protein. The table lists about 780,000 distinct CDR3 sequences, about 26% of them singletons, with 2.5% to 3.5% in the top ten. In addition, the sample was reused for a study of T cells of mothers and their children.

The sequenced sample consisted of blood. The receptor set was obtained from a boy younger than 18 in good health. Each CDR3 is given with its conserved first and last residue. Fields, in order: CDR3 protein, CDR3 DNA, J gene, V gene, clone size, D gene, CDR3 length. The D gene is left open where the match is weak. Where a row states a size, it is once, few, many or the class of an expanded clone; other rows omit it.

CDR3 protein: CASSVGPGKGGEKLFF
CDR3 DNA: TGTGCCAGCAGCGTAGGACCCGGAAAAGGAGGAGAAAAACTGTTTTTT
J gene: TRBJ1-4
V gene: TRBV9
clone size: NA
D gene: NA
CDR3 length: 16

CDR3 protein: CASSLTATVANYGYTF
CDR3 DNA: TGTGCCAGCAGCTTAACGGCGACAGTAGCTAACTATGGCTACACCTTC
J gene: TRBJ1-2
V gene: TRBV7-9
clone size: NA
D gene: NA
CDR3 length: 16

CDR3 protein: CSAPWTGGNTIYF
CDR3 DNA: TGCAGTGCTCCATGGACAGGGGGAAACACCATATATTTT
J gene: TRBJ1-3
V gene: TRBV20-1
clone size: many
D gene: TRBD1
CDR3 length: 13

CDR3 protein: CASSQLRGWTNEQFF
CDR3 DNA: TGTGCCAGCAGCCAGCTCAGGGGGTGGACGAATGAGCAGTTCTTC
J gene: TRBJ2-1
V gene: TRBV7-9
clone size: few
D gene: TRBD1
CDR3 length: 15

CDR3 protein: CASSQEQLAPHEQYF
CDR3 DNA: TGTGCCAGCAGCCAAGAACAACTAGCTCCTCACGAGCAGTACTTC
J gene: TRBJ2-7
V gene: TRBV4-2
clone size: few
D gene: NA
CDR3 length: 15

CDR3 protein: CASSLVGTRNTQYF
CDR3 DNA: TGTGCCAGCAGCTTAGTAGGGACTAGAAACACGCAGTATTTT
J gene: TRBJ2-3
V gene: TRBV7-2
clone size: NA
D gene: TRBD2
CDR3 length: 14

CDR3 protein: CASSYSYRQETQYF
CDR3 DNA: TGTGCCAGCAGTTACAGCTACAGGCAAGAGACCCAGTACTTC
J gene: TRBJ2-5
V gene: TRBV6-5
clone size: NA
D gene: NA
CDR3 length: 14

CDR3 protein: CAISEPLDREVAQIEKNTQYF
CDR3 DNA: TGTGCCATCAGTGAGCCGTTGGACAGGGAGGTAGCACAGATAGAAAAGAATACGCAGTATTTT
J gene: TRBJ2-3
V gene: TRBV10-3
clone size: once
D gene: TRBD1
CDR3 length: 21

CDR3 protein: CATSDPTGGDYGYTF
CDR3 DNA: TGTGCCACCAGTGATCCGACAGGGGGCGACTATGGCTACACCTTC
J gene: TRBJ1-2
V gene: TRBV24-1
clone size: few
D gene: TRBD1
CDR3 length: 15

CDR3 protein: CSVSGTANTGELFF
CDR3 DNA: TGCAGCGTCTCCGGGACAGCCAACACCGGGGAGCTGTTTTTT
J gene: TRBJ2-2
V gene: TRBV29-1
clone size: NA
D gene: TRBD1
CDR3 length: 14

CDR3 protein: CASSLSPGYQETQYF
CDR3 DNA: TGCGCCAGCAGCCTAAGCCCCGGGTACCAAGAGACCCAGTACTTC
J gene: TRBJ2-5
V gene: TRBV4-1
clone size: few
D gene: NA
CDR3 length: 15

CDR3 protein: CASSGQANGQFF
CDR3 DNA: TGTGCCAGCAGTGGACAGGCCAATGGGCAGTTCTTC
J gene: TRBJ2-1
V gene: TRBV2
clone size: NA
D gene: NA
CDR3 length: 12

CDR3 protein: CASRSRGNQPQHF
CDR3 DNA: TGTGCCAGCAGATCCAGGGGCAATCAGCCCCAGCATTTT
J gene: TRBJ1-5
V gene: TRBV6-5
clone size: NA
D gene: NA
CDR3 length: 13

CDR3 protein: CASSLEAGTSVSSTDTQYF
CDR3 DNA: TGTGCCAGCAGTTTAGAGGCCGGTACTAGCGTTTCTAGCACAGATACGCAGTATTTT
J gene: TRBJ2-3
V gene: TRBV27
clone size: few
D gene: TRBD2
CDR3 length: 19

CDR3 protein: CASSLAGGGGQPQHF
CDR3 DNA: TGTGCCAGCAGCTTAGCCGGAGGGGGGGGACAGCCCCAGCATTTT
J gene: TRBJ1-5
V gene: TRBV11-2
clone size: few
D gene: NA
CDR3 length: 15

CDR3 protein: CATSGPASNEQFF
CDR3 DNA: TGTGCCACCAGTGGTCCCGCGAGCAATGAGCAGTTCTTC
J gene: TRBJ2-1
V gene: TRBV24-1
clone size: few
D gene: NA
CDR3 length: 13

CDR3 protein: CASRRQGAYEQYF
CDR3 DNA: TGTGCCAGCAGGCGACAGGGGGCCTACGAGCAGTACTTC
J gene: TRBJ2-7
V gene: TRBV6-1
clone size: NA
D gene: TRBD1
CDR3 length: 13

CDR3 protein: CASKRDARGETQYF
CDR3 DNA: TGTGCCAGCAAGCGGGACGCTCGGGGAGAGACCCAGTACTTC
J gene: TRBJ2-5
V gene: TRBV28
clone size: NA
D gene: TRBD2
CDR3 length: 14

CDR3 protein: CASTNPLAGGLNGEQFF
CDR3 DNA: TGTGCCAGCACCAACCCACTGGCGGGGGGGCTTAATGGTGAGCAGTTCTTC
J gene: TRBJ2-1
V gene: TRBV12-3/TRBV12-4
clone size: few
D gene: TRBD2
CDR3 length: 17

CDR3 protein: CASSYPRDTGAETEAFF
CDR3 DNA: TGTGCCAGCAGTTATCCCCGGGACACAGGGGCCGAGACTGAAGCTTTCTTT
J gene: TRBJ1-1
V gene: TRBV6-5
clone size: NA
D gene: TRBD1
CDR3 length: 17

CDR3 protein: CAWDARSQPRANYGYTF
CDR3 DNA: TGTGCCTGGGACGCTAGGTCCCAGCCAAGGGCTAACTATGGCTACACCTTC
J gene: TRBJ1-2
V gene: TRBV30
clone size: few
D gene: NA
CDR3 length: 17

CDR3 protein: CASSFLQPTNEKLFF
CDR3 DNA: TGCGCCAGCAGCTTTTTACAGCCAACTAATGAAAAACTGTTTTTT
J gene: TRBJ1-4
V gene: TRBV5-1
clone size: few
D gene: NA
CDR3 length: 15

CDR3 protein: CAISVAGGMDNSPLHF
CDR3 DNA: TGTGCCATCAGTGTGGCGGGGGGTATGGACAATTCACCCCTCCACTTT
J gene: TRBJ1-6
V gene: TRBV10-3
clone size: NA
D gene: NA
CDR3 length: 16

CDR3 protein: CASSAAGGNTEAFF
CDR3 DNA: TGTGCCAGCAGTGCAGCAGGGGGGAACACTGAAGCTTTCTTT
J gene: TRBJ1-1
V gene: TRBV2
clone size: NA
D gene: TRBD1
CDR3 length: 14

CDR3 protein: CASSQGLAGPGELFF
CDR3 DNA: TGTGCCAGCAGCCAGGGACTAGCGGGGCCCGGGGAGCTGTTTTTT
J gene: TRBJ2-2
V gene: TRBV11-3
clone size: NA
D gene: TRBD2
CDR3 length: 15

CDR3 protein: CASSLDSYSYEQYF
CDR3 DNA: TGTGCCAGCAGTCTAGACAGCTACTCCTACGAGCAGTACTTC
J gene: TRBJ2-7
V gene: TRBV28
clone size: few
D gene: NA
CDR3 length: 14

CDR3 protein: CSARSIDETQYF
CDR3 DNA: TGCAGTGCGCGATCAATAGATGAGACCCAGTACTTC
J gene: TRBJ2-5
V gene: TRBV20-1
clone size: NA
D gene: NA
CDR3 length: 12

CDR3 protein: CASTSGANGNTIYF
CDR3 DNA: TGTGCCAGCACCAGCGGGGCTAACGGTAACACCATATATTTT
J gene: TRBJ1-3
V gene: TRBV7-2
clone size: NA
D gene: NA
CDR3 length: 14

CDR3 protein: CATSDPDSANEQFF
CDR3 DNA: TGTGCCACCAGTGATCCGGACAGCGCCAATGAGCAGTTCTTC
J gene: TRBJ2-1
V gene: TRBV24-1
clone size: NA
D gene: NA
CDR3 length: 14

CDR3 protein: CASSLAGGTGAKYGYTF
CDR3 DNA: TGTGCCAGCAGCTTAGCGGGGGGAACAGGAGCTAAATATGGCTACACCTTC
J gene: TRBJ1-2
V gene: TRBV7-2
clone size: NA
D gene: NA
CDR3 length: 17

CDR3 protein: CASSLLGTGVTDTQYF
CDR3 DNA: TGTGCCAGCAGCTTACTCGGGACAGGGGTGACAGATACGCAGTATTTT
J gene: TRBJ2-3
V gene: TRBV7-2
clone size: NA
D gene: TRBD1
CDR3 length: 16

CDR3 protein: CASSFRTENYGYTF
CDR3 DNA: TGTGCCAGCAGTTTTCGGACCGAGAACTATGGCTACACCTTC
J gene: TRBJ1-2
V gene: TRBV28
clone size: NA
D gene: NA
CDR3 length: 14

CDR3 protein: CASSQARLAGNNEQFF
CDR3 DNA: TGTGCCAGCAGCCAAGCGAGACTAGCGGGGAACAATGAGCAGTTCTTC
J gene: TRBJ2-1
V gene: TRBV3-1
clone size: NA
D gene: TRBD2
CDR3 length: 16

CDR3 protein: CSGTEQDTQYF
CDR3 DNA: TGCAGTGGGACAGAGCAAGATACGCAGTATTTT
J gene: TRBJ2-3
V gene: TRBV20-1
clone size: NA
D gene: NA
CDR3 length: 11

CDR3 protein: CATSIVNQPQHF
CDR3 DNA: TGTGCCACCAGCATAGTAAATCAGCCCCAGCATTTT
J gene: TRBJ1-5
V gene: TRBV15
clone size: NA
D gene: NA
CDR3 length: 12

CDR3 protein: CASSPDTYENYGYTF
CDR3 DNA: TGCGCCAGCAGCCCGGACACCTATGAAAACTATGGCTACACCTTC
J gene: TRBJ1-2
V gene: TRBV5-1
clone size: few
D gene: NA
CDR3 length: 15

CDR3 protein: CASRWGTEQYF
CDR3 DNA: TGCGCCAGCCGCTGGGGGACAGAGCAGTACTTC
J gene: TRBJ2-7
V gene: TRBV10-2
clone size: NA
D gene: NA
CDR3 length: 11

CDR3 protein: CASSEPRSRETQYF
CDR3 DNA: TGTGCCAGCAGTGAACCCCGGTCTCGGGAGACCCAGTACTTC
J gene: TRBJ2-5
V gene: TRBV2
clone size: NA
D gene: NA
CDR3 length: 14

CDR3 protein: CASSPAPGHAFF
CDR3 DNA: TGTGCCAGCAGCCCCGCCCCGGGGCATGCTTTCTTT
J gene: TRBJ1-1
V gene: TRBV13
clone size: NA
D gene: NA
CDR3 length: 12

CDR3 protein: CASSAVSASGGDTQYF
CDR3 DNA: TGTGCCAGCAGCGCGGTCTCCGCTAGCGGGGGAGATACGCAGTATTTT
J gene: TRBJ2-3
V gene: TRBV6-1
clone size: NA
D gene: TRBD2
CDR3 length: 16

CDR3 protein: CSQRGGTLRDEQFF
CDR3 DNA: TGCAGTCAGCGGGGGGGTACCCTTCGGGATGAGCAGTTCTTC
J gene: TRBJ2-1
V gene: TRBV20-1
clone size: NA
D gene: TRBD2
CDR3 length: 14

CDR3 protein: CASSLDRVGNTEAFF
CDR3 DNA: TGTGCCAGCAGCCTTGACAGGGTAGGGAACACTGAAGCTTTCTTT
J gene: TRBJ1-1
V gene: TRBV7-8
clone size: NA
D gene: TRBD1
CDR3 length: 15

CDR3 protein: CASSVATGLVETQYF
CDR3 DNA: TGTGCCAGCAGCGTAGCTACGGGGCTAGTTGAGACCCAGTACTTC
J gene: TRBJ2-5
V gene: TRBV9
clone size: NA
D gene: NA
CDR3 length: 15

CDR3 protein: CASSLQTSRATQYF
CDR3 DNA: TGTGCCAGCAGCTTGCAGACCTCCCGGGCCACCCAGTACTTC
J gene: TRBJ2-5
V gene: TRBV7-2
clone size: NA
D gene: NA
CDR3 length: 14

CDR3 protein: CASSLPGYSYGYTF
CDR3 DNA: TGTGCCAGCAGCTTGCCGGGATATTCTTATGGCTACACCTTC
J gene: TRBJ1-2
V gene: TRBV5-6
clone size: many
D gene: NA
CDR3 length: 14

CDR3 protein: CASHQGFQETQYF
CDR3 DNA: TGCGCCAGCCACCAGGGTTTTCAAGAGACCCAGTACTTC
J gene: TRBJ2-5
V gene: TRBV5-1
clone size: few
D gene: NA
CDR3 length: 13

CDR3 protein: CASSLKTGSDNEQFF
CDR3 DNA: TGCGCCAGCAGCTTGAAGACAGGGTCGGACAATGAGCAGTTCTTC
J gene: TRBJ2-1
V gene: TRBV5-1
clone size: NA
D gene: TRBD1
CDR3 length: 15

CDR3 protein: CASSLERAILTF
CDR3 DNA: TGTGCCAGCAGTTTGGAGAGGGCCATCCTCACCTTC
J gene: TRBJ1-2
V gene: TRBV12-3/TRBV12-4
clone size: few
D gene: NA
CDR3 length: 12

CDR3 protein: CSVPTGGAQPQHF
CDR3 DNA: TGCAGTGTTCCTACAGGGGGTGCTCAGCCCCAGCATTTT
J gene: TRBJ1-5
V gene: TRBV20-1
clone size: few
D gene: TRBD1
CDR3 length: 13

CDR3 protein: CATSDLYGYTF
CDR3 DNA: TGTGCCACCAGTGATTTGTATGGCTACACCTTC
J gene: TRBJ1-2
V gene: TRBV24-1
clone size: few
D gene: NA
CDR3 length: 11

CDR3 protein: CASSPLPRTVYGYTF
CDR3 DNA: TGTGCCAGCAGTCCCTTACCCCGGACGGTCTATGGCTACACCTTC
J gene: TRBJ1-2
V gene: TRBV12-3/TRBV12-4
clone size: NA
D gene: NA
CDR3 length: 15

CDR3 protein: CASSQLLKGLAGGDEQFF
CDR3 DNA: TGTGCCAGCAGCCAATTACTAAAGGGACTAGCGGGGGGCGATGAGCAGTTCTTC
J gene: TRBJ2-1
V gene: TRBV3-1
clone size: NA
D gene: TRBD2
CDR3 length: 18